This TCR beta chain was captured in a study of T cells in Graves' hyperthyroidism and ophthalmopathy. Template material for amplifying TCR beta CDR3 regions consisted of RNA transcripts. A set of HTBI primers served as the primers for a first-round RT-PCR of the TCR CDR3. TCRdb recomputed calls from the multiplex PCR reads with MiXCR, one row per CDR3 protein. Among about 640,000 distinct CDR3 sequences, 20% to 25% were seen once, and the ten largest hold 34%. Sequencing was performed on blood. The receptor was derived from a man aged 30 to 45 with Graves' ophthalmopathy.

CDR3 coding DNA: TGTGCCAGCAGCGTTAATCGGGGAGATCAGCCCCAGCATTTT. This sequence encodes CASSVNRGDQPQHF. The V and J genes are TRBV7-6 and TRBJ1-5; D gene uncertain. V was shortened by 5 bases and J by 5 bases, with 13 bases between the two germline ends. This CDR3 is built from 14 residues. Germline V gene lookup returns CDR1 SGHVS and CDR2 FNYEAQ. Based on the CDR3 plus reference TRBV7-6 and TRBJ1-5, the full variable domain is GAGVSQSPRYKVTKRGQDVALRCDPISGHVSLYWYRQALGQGPEFLTYFNYEAQQDKSGLPNDRFSAERPEGSISTLTIQRTEQRDSAMYRCASSVNRGDQPQHFGDGTRLSIL.